This T cell receptor (beta chain) was documented in a study of cytomegalovirus exposure and HLA in healthy donors. Researchers ran the PCR with 60 Vbeta and 13 Jbeta primers. Repertoires were generated with immunoSEQ multiplex PCR, while TCRdb's copy carries only in-frame clones and drops some. The profile covers around 110,000 clones, with roughly 77% appearing a single time and 2% to 3% taken by the ten largest. CDR3 length: 14 amino acids. With V trimmed by 2 bases and J by 4 bases, 5 bases remained unmatched. Per germline, CDR1 SGHDT and CDR2 YYEEEE. This receptor was identified in a man aged 35 to 55 in good health and CMV-seronegative. The specimen sequenced was PBMCs. The chain uses TRBV5-6 and TRBJ1-2; TRBD1 matches 7 bases. CDR3 in amino acids: CASSLQTGLYGYTF. As DNA, the CDR3 is TGTGCCAGCAGCTTACAGACAGGGCTCTATGGCTACACCTTC.